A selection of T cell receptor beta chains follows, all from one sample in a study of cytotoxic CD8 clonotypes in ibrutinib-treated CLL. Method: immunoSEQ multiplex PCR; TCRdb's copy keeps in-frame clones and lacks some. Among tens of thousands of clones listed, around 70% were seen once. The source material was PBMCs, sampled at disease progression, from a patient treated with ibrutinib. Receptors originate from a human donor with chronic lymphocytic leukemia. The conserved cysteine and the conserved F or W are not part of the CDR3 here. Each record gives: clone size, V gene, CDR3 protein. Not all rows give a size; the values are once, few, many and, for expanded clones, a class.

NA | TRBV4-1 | ASSQGAGATTYTQY
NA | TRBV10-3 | AISGSSGDTQY
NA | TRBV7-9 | ASSPFVTGYEAF
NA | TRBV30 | AWSTGPNYGYT
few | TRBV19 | ASSIAWGTSGYGYT
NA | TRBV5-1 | ASSLLGVATEAF
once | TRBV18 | ASSPGQGDIGYGYT
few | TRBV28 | ASSFPQDREREKLF
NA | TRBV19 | ASSVGTSQETQY
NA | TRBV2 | ASLKTTQGSKETQY
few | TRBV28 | ASISGQRGLSQPQH
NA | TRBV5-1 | ASQIPRGNTGELF
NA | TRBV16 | ASSQTLGVQGEQF
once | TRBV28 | ASPPSGQRLYEQY
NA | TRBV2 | ASSEEGTAGNTIY
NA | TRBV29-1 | SVASGGNEQF
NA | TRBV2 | ASRHGTSGPTGELF
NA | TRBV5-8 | ASSLDMNYEQY
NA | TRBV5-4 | ASSPNPGTGQETQY
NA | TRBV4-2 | ASSHLNRESYT
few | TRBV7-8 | ASSLLPETGQGQPQH
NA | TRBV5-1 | ASSYRRGPDTQY